This entry lists 18 T cell receptor beta chains sequenced from one sample in a study of beta chain features in type 1 diabetes (dated by TCRdb to the late 2010s). Library preparation employed the immunoSEQ multiplex PCR assay. The entire isolated RNA was reverse transcribed using the High Capacity cDNA Reverse Transcription Kit, and thus expressed TCRB transcripts were sequenced. TCRdb took this table from immuneACCESS and kept in-frame rearrangements with V and J called. Such tables lack part of the clones; where checked against another copy, unresolved V genes explain under half of the gap, and the rest is unexplained. Across this sample there are fewer than 500,000 clones, with 11% to 15% seen only once. Roughly 0.04% of the sample comes from the top ten. The sample taken for sequencing was naive CD4+ T cells from blood. The cell subset or site label of this sample denotes: true naive CD4+ T cells. These receptors were obtained from a man aged 25 to 45 in good health.

The V gene is TRBV6-5, the J gene TRBJ1-2; D is perhaps TRBD1 (5 bases). CDR1 is MNHEY and CDR2 is SVGAGI in the germline V gene. Trimming cost V 0 bases and J 7 bases, with 12 bases left between them. CDR3 length: 14 amino acids. The DNA of the CDR3 is TGTGCCAGCAGTTACTCCCCAGGGCTAACTGGCTACACCTTC. This gives the protein CASSYSPGLTGYTF.

The sample holds a few counts of this clone. The chain employs TRBV4-1 and TRBJ1-1; no clear D. V was cut by 0 bases and J by 2 bases, with 7 bases left in between. This CDR3 spans 14 amino acids. Germline V gives CDR1 MGHRA, CDR2 YSYEKL. CDR3 region: CASSQDPGNTEAFF. The CDR3 DNA reads TGCGCCAGCAGCCAAGATCCGGGAAACACTGAAGCTTTCTTT.

This clone was detected only a few times. This chain joins TRBV7-2 and TRBJ1-5; D gene unclear. The V and J ends lost 5 bases and 6 bases respectively, with 11 bases between them. CDR3 length: 13 residues. Germline V gives CDR1 SGHTA, CDR2 FQGNSA. This chain's CDR3 is CASSPRAPQPQHF. As DNA, the CDR3 is TGTGCCAGCAGCCCAAGGGCGCCTCAGCCCCAGCATTTT.

This clone was seen more than once but under ten times. This chain uses TRBV27 with TRBJ2-1, with D possibly being TRBD1 or TRBD2 (5 bases each). Trimming removed 8 bases from V and 4 bases from J, with 18 bases in between. The CDR3 is made up of 15 amino acids. The V gene's germline CDR1 is MNHEY and CDR2 SMNVEV (reference sequence). DNA of the CDR3: TGTGCCAGCGCGAAATCCGGGACGGCGTACAATGAGCAGTTCTTC. It is translated as CASAKSGTAYNEQFF.

This clone was counted only a few times. V gene TRBV6-1 combines with J gene TRBJ2-5; the D gene could be TRBD1 or TRBD2 (5 bases each). Germline V lookup: CDR1 MNHNS, CDR2 SASEGT. Between the trimmed V and J ends, which lost 5 bases and 0 bases, there was a span of 13 bases. The CDR3 covers 15 residues. CDR3 sequence reads: CASSQGVQYQETQYF. As DNA, the CDR3 is TGTGCCAGCAGTCAGGGAGTACAGTACCAAGAGACCCAGTACTTC.

The chain combines TRBV6-5 with TRBJ2-3; D uncertain. V was shortened by 2 bases and J by 8 bases, with 14 bases between the two germline ends. Per germline, CDR1 MNHEY and CDR2 SVGAGI. The CDR3 has 14 residues. The CDR3 sequence is CASSYDTLSGTQYF. The CDR3 DNA reads as TGTGCCAGCAGTTACGACACCCTCAGTGGTACGCAGTATTTT.

This clone was seen a few times. The chain combines TRBV7-8 with TRBJ2-7; D gene uncertain. The CDR3 covers 14 residues. Germline lookup yields CDR1 SGHVS and CDR2 FQNEAQ. The V end was cut by 5 bases, the J end by 0 bases, with 11 bases between. CDR3 sequence reads: CASSLASHSYEQYV. As DNA, the CDR3 is TGTGCCAGCAGCCTGGCGTCCCACTCCTACGAGCAGTACGTC.

In this sample, this clone turned up a few times. V gene TRBV29-1 combines with J gene TRBJ2-3; D is possibly TRBD1 (5 bases). The V gene's germline CDR1 is SQVTM and CDR2 ANQGSEA. V gave up 5 bases and J gave up 0 bases, with 9 bases separating them. This CDR3 has 13 residues. The CDR3 protein is CSVRQLSTDTQYF. The CDR3 DNA reads as TGCAGCGTTAGACAGCTGAGCACAGATACGCAGTATTTT.

The chain links TRBV19 to TRBJ2-3; TRBD2 matches at 7 bases. The CDR3 is 15 amino acids. Germline CDR1 and CDR2: LNHDA and SQIVND (reference sequence). V trimming: 7 bases; J trimming: 1 base; junction bases outside the gene matches: 8. Here the CDR3 DNA reads TGTGCCAGTACCGATCGGGGGGACGGCACAGATACGCAGTATTTT. This translates into CASTDRGDGTDTQYF.

This chain connects TRBV4-3 to TRBJ1-1; no definite D call. The V gene's germline CDR1 is LGHNA and CDR2 YSLEER. The CDR3 runs to 14 residues. V lost 0 bases and J 4 bases, leaving 9 bases between the germline ends. In nucleotides, the CDR3 is TGCGCCAGCAGCCAAGAGAAGGGAATCACTGAAGCTTTCTTT. The encoded protein is CASSQEKGITEAFF.

This chain joins TRBV30 and TRBJ1-1; D gene ambiguous. In germline, CDR1 is GTSNPN, CDR2 SVGIG (reference sequence). The V gene lost 5 bases and the J gene lost 5 bases, with 9 bases spanning the gap. This CDR3 spans 11 amino acids. The CDR3 protein is CAWGGRTEAFF. CDR3 bases: TGTGCCTGGGGAGGACGGACTGAAGCTTTCTTT.

In its sample, this clone was seen a few times. V usage is TRBV25-1 and J usage is TRBJ2-7; D possibly corresponds to TRBD2 (6 bases). The germline CDR1 and CDR2 sequences are MGHDK and SYGVNS. CDR3 length: 15 amino acids. Trimming took off 10 bases at V and 1 base at J, with 20 bases between the two ends. The CDR3, as DNA: TGTGCCATCCAGAGGGGCCTAAGCGGGTCCTACGAGCAGTACGTC. The encoded protein is CAIQRGLSGSYEQYV.

In its sample, this clone was seen a few times. V and J are TRBV10-3 and TRBJ2-2; 9 nucleotides match TRBD1. The CDR3 extends over 17 amino acids. The germline V gene has CDR1 ENHRY and CDR2 SYGVKD. Losses at the gene ends were 7 bases for V and 0 bases for J; bases not matched to a gene: 9. The CDR3 DNA follows: TGTGCCATCACGGGGACAGGGTTAATCGCGAACACCGGGGAGCTGTTTTTT. Translating it yields CAITGTGLIANTGELFF.

J is TRBJ2-5 and V is TRBV15; D is unresolved. Looked up from germline, CDR1 is LNHNV and CDR2 is YYDKDF (reference sequence). V was cut by 0 bases and J by 5 bases, with 19 bases left in between. This CDR3 is 17 amino acids long. The CDR3 DNA reads as TGTGCCACCAGCAGAGATAGTGTAGGGCTGCCAAGGGAGACCCAGTACTTC. This encodes CATSRDSVGLPRETQYF.

The rearrangement uses TRBV5-4 and TRBJ2-3; D unclear. Germline lookup yields CDR1 SGHNT and CDR2 YYREEE (reference sequence). The CDR3 has 14 amino acids. The V and J ends lost 2 bases and 5 bases respectively, with 12 bases between them. CDR3 residues: CASSLQTRQDTQYF. As DNA, the CDR3 is TGTGCCAGCAGCTTACAGACTCGTCAAGATACGCAGTATTTT. Variable domain in full (rest from reference TRBV5-4 and TRBJ2-3): ETGVTQSPTHLIKTRGQQVTLRCSSQSGHNTVSWYQQALGQGPQFIFQYYREEENGRGNFPPRFSGLQFPNYSSELNVNALELDDSALYLCASSLQTRQDTQYFGPGTRLTVL.

This clone was recorded a few times. This rearrangement joins TRBV29-1 to TRBJ1-2; D is unresolved. CDR1 is SQVTM, CDR2 ANQGSEA, per germline. Trimming took off 6 bases at V and 4 bases at J, with 15 bases between the two ends. This CDR3 spans 13 amino acids. Written as DNA, the CDR3 is TGCAGCGTCACTGACAAGGTCGGCTATGGCTACACCTTC. This encodes CSVTDKVGYGYTF.

V usage is TRBV2 and J usage is TRBJ2-1, with no clear D. V gave up 5 bases and J gave up 6 bases, with 8 bases separating them. This CDR3 comprises 12 residues. Germline CDR1 and CDR2: SNHLY and FYNNEI. The CDR3 region has the DNA TGTGCCAGCAGTTCGGATAGCAATGAGCAGTTCTTC. Translation: CASSSDSNEQFF.

V is TRBV25-1 and J is TRBJ2-7; D unclear. CDR3 size: 11 residues. V was cut by 3 bases and J by 5 bases, with 5 bases left in between. The germline CDR1 and CDR2 sequences are MGHDK and SYGVNS. The CDR3 DNA sequence: TGTGCCAGCAGTGACCCCAACGAGCAGTACTTC. It yields the protein CASSDPNEQYF.